This entry lists 27 T cell receptor beta chains sequenced from one sample in a study of brain T cells in children with intractable seizures. The time point is: blood from clinic visit 5 months post-surgery; TSC patient then seizure free. Sequencing was performed with immunoSEQ multiplex PCR; in TCRdb, only in-frame clones are kept and a portion is missing. The table includes about 340,000 clones, over 90% detected once. The material was peripheral blood, obtained roughly 5 months after surgery. The receptor set was obtained from a boy under three years old with tuberous sclerosis and intractable seizures.

The rearrangement links TRBV20-1 to TRBJ1-5; 9 bases agree with TRBD1. CDR1 is DFQATT, CDR2 SNEGSKA, per germline (reference sequence). With V trimmed by 3 bases and J by 1 base, 13 bases remained unmatched. This CDR3 is 18 amino acids long. The CDR3 nucleotides read TGCAGTGCTAGTGCCGGGACAGGGATATCGAGAAGCAATCAGCCCCAGCATTTT. Translating gives CSASAGTGISRSNQPQHF.

The chain combines TRBV7-2 with TRBJ2-3; no reliable D call. The length of the CDR3 is 16 residues. Germline V CDR1 and CDR2: SGHTA, FQGNSA. The V gene lost 4 bases and the J gene lost 5 bases, with 19 bases spanning the gap. The CDR3 sequence is CASSSLATGLLDTQYF. The CDR3, as DNA: TGTGCCAGCAGCTCCCTGGCAACGGGTTTGTTAGATACGCAGTATTTT.

The gene calls are TRBV24-1 and TRBJ2-1; D is unresolved. The germline V gene has CDR1 KGHDR and CDR2 SFDVKD. V gave up 1 base and J gave up 8 bases, with 2 bases separating them. This CDR3 region has 11 residues. DNA of the CDR3: TGTGCCACCAGTGATTTCGATGAGCAGTTCTTC. Amino acid sequence: CATSDFDEQFF.

The rearrangement links TRBV11-3 to TRBJ2-5; possible D gene TRBD2, 6 bases. CDR3 length equals 17 residues. V was cut by 0 bases and J by 5 bases, with 19 bases left in between. Germline CDR1 SGHNT, CDR2 YENEEA. The DNA for the CDR3 is TGTGCCAGCAGCTTAGACTTCAATGGGCGGGGAGGTGAGACCCAGTACTTC. As protein: CASSLDFNGRGGETQYF.

The CDR3: CASSRTGATGSEAFF. The CDR3 coding sequence is TGTGCCAGCAGCCGGACGGGAGCGACAGGGTCTGAAGCTTTCTTT. The chain is built from TRBV2 and TRBJ1-1, with 7 bases that match TRBD1. CDR1 is SNHLY, CDR2 FYNNEI, per germline. The CDR3 sequence is 15 residues long. With 6 bases clipped from V and 6 bases from J, the junction kept 13 bases outside the gene matches. Full variable domain (outside the CDR3, taken from reference TRBV2 and TRBJ1-1): EPEVTQTPSHQVTQMGQEVILRCVPISNHLYFYWYRQILGQKVEFLVSFYNNEISEKSEIFDDQFSVERPDGSNFTLKIRSTKLEDSAMYFCASSRTGATGSEAFFGQGTRLTVV.

The chain uses TRBV7-9 and TRBJ1-4; 8 bases match TRBD1. The CDR3 runs 16 residues. Looked up from germline, CDR1 is SEHNR and CDR2 is FQNEAQ (reference sequence). With V trimmed by 1 base and J by 8 bases, 9 bases remained unmatched. The CDR3 reads CASSLGDRLLGEKLFF. The CDR3 DNA reads TGTGCCAGCAGCTTAGGGGACAGGCTGCTTGGGGAAAAACTGTTTTTT.

This chain links TRBV7-3 with TRBJ2-1; 9 bases are shared with TRBD2. The CDR3 consists of 16 residues. V lost 1 base and J lost 8; bases outside the gene matches: 9. Germline V gives CDR1 SGHTA, CDR2 FQGTGA. CDR3 DNA sequence: TGTGCCAGCAGCTTAATTCGAGCGGGGGGCCTGGATGAGCAGTTCTTC. It specifies CASSLIRAGGLDEQFF.

This chain connects TRBV4-1 to TRBJ1-1; maybe TRBD1 (5 bases). Germline CDR1 is MGHRA and CDR2 is YSYEKL. Trimming took 4 bases from V and 4 from J, leaving 13 bases between them. The CDR3 spans 14 residues. The CDR3 spells CASSRTQRGTEAFF. The CDR3 region has the DNA TGCGCCAGCAGCCGGACGCAGAGGGGCACTGAAGCTTTCTTT.

The V gene is TRBV19, the J gene TRBJ1-6; D remains ambiguous. The length of the CDR3 is 15 residues. The germline V gene has CDR1 LNHDA and CDR2 SQIVND (reference sequence). Trimming took off 1 base at V and 5 bases at J, with 9 bases between the two ends. This CDR3 reads CASSIAASDNSPLHF. CDR3 nucleotide sequence: TGTGCCAGTAGTATAGCCGCGTCGGATAATTCACCCCTCCACTTT.

The V and J genes are TRBV11-3 and TRBJ2-5; D may be TRBD2 (6 bases). Deletions cut 1 base from V and 2 bases from J, with 11 bases between. CDR3 size: 15 residues. Looked up from germline, CDR1 is SGHNT and CDR2 is YENEEA. The CDR3 bases are TGTGCCAGCAGCTTAGTGGCTAGCGTACAAGAGACCCAGTACTTC. As protein: CASSLVASVQETQYF.

This clone has only a few counts. CDR3 sequence: CASSFGGEQYF. The CDR3 DNA reads as TGTGCCAGCAGCTTCGGGGGGGAGCAGTACTTC. V is TRBV7-9 and J is TRBJ2-7; TRBD2 agrees at 7 bases. Germline CDR1 and CDR2: SEHNR and FQNEAQ (reference sequence). The CDR3 loop spans 11 amino acids. With 3 bases clipped from V and 7 bases from J, the junction kept 0 bases outside the gene matches.

The gene calls are TRBV3-1 (or the pseudogene TRBV3-2) and TRBJ2-7, with 7 bases identical to TRBD2. J gave up 5 bases and V 1 base, and 8 bases lay outside the gene matches. The CDR3 length is 15 residues. Looked up from germline, CDR1 is LGHDT and CDR2 is YNNKEL (reference sequence). CDR3 nucleotides: TGTGCCAGCAGCCAAGTCTCACTAGCGAACGACGAGCAGTACTTC. As protein: CASSQVSLANDEQYF.

This chain uses TRBV27 with TRBJ2-2, with 9 bases aligning to TRBD2. With V trimmed by 6 bases and J by 7 bases, 15 bases remained unmatched. The germline gives CDR1 MNHEY, CDR2 SMNVEV (reference sequence). CDR3 length equals 17 residues. Written as DNA, the CDR3 is TGTGCCAGCAGCTGTACCCCATCGGGCGGGAGGGGCGGGGAGCTGTTTTTT. Residues: CASSCTPSGGRGGELFF.

This clone was found once. This chain connects TRBV3-1 (or the pseudogene TRBV3-2) to TRBJ1-2, with D possibly matching TRBD1 (5 bases). V was shortened by 0 bases and J by 4 bases, with 9 bases between the two germline ends. The V gene's germline CDR1 is LGHDT and CDR2 YNNKEL (reference sequence). The CDR3 is 14 residues long. The CDR3 nucleotides read TGTGCCAGCAGCCAAGATACACAGGTCTATGGCTACACCTTC. It specifies CASSQDTQVYGYTF.

The table lists this clone with a few counts. The chain is built from TRBV7-8 and TRBJ1-5; 8 nucleotides line up with TRBD1. The CDR3 extends over 17 amino acids. V lost 5 bases and J lost 6; bases outside the gene matches: 15. In germline, CDR1 is SGHVS, CDR2 FQNEAQ. CDR3: CASSPDDGQGFFQPQHF. The DNA for the CDR3 is TGTGCCAGCAGCCCCGACGACGGACAGGGTTTTTTTCAGCCCCAGCATTTT.

V is TRBV6-4 and J is TRBJ1-5; no reliable D call. Germline V gives CDR1 MRHNA, CDR2 SNTAGT. Trimming removed 3 bases from V and 1 base from J, with 13 bases in between. This CDR3 contains 16 residues. In nucleotides, the CDR3 is TGTGCCAGCAGTGAGATCCGTGGCAGAAGCAATCAGCCCCAGCATTTT. The encoded protein is CASSEIRGRSNQPQHF.

The chain has TRBV4-1 and TRBJ1-2; D might be TRBD1 (5 bases). This CDR3 is 16 amino acids long. CDR1 and CDR2 from the germline V gene are MGHRA and YSYEKL. Trimming pared 3 bases from V and 7 bases from J, leaving 21 bases between. The CDR3 region is CASSQIANEGLGGYTF. DNA for the CDR3: TGCGCCAGCAGCCAGATTGCTAACGAGGGGCTGGGTGGCTACACCTTC.

V is TRBV12-3 or TRBV12-4 and J is TRBJ2-7; D unclear. This CDR3 comprises 12 residues. The ends were cut back, 2 bases at V and 5 bases at J, with 7 bases in the middle. DNA for the CDR3: TGTGCCAGCAGTTTAATGGGCGACGAGCAGTACTTC. Translation: CASSLMGDEQYF.

This chain links TRBV7-8 with TRBJ2-1; 8 bases match TRBD2. The CDR3 covers 17 residues. The V gene's germline CDR1 is SGHVS and CDR2 FQNEAQ. The V gene end was trimmed by 5 bases and the J gene end by 4 bases; junction bases not matched to a gene: 13. CDR3 bases: TGTGCCAGCAGCCCTCATCGCCTTGGCGGGGGGTACAATGAGCAGTTCTTC. Translating it yields CASSPHRLGGGYNEQFF.

The rearrangement uses TRBV5-1 and TRBJ2-7, with 8 bases matching TRBD2. This CDR3 has 14 amino acids. J lost 2 bases, V lost 2 bases, and 3 bases had no gene match. Germline V CDR1 and CDR2: SGHRS, YFSETQ. For the CDR3, the DNA is TGCGCCAGCAGCTTTGGCGGGAGGACCTACGAGCAGTACTTC. Its protein product is CASSFGGRTYEQYF.

The chain has TRBV10-3 and TRBJ2-7; 7 bases line up with TRBD1. This CDR3 is built from 16 residues. The junction had 12 bases not matched to a gene; V was cut back by 3 bases and J by 4 bases. The germline V gene encodes CDR1 ENHRY and CDR2 SYGVKD. CDR3 bases: TGTGCCATCAGTGAACAGGGGCCTCCACTTAGATACGAGCAGTACTTC. It yields the protein CAISEQGPPLRYEQYF.

The V gene is TRBV7-9, the J gene TRBJ2-7; TRBD2 is a possible D gene (5 bases). The CDR3 covers 13 residues. Germline CDR1 SEHNR, CDR2 FQNEAQ (reference sequence). Trimming shortened V by 4 bases and J by 5 bases, and 12 bases separated the two germline ends. The CDR3 DNA sequence: TGTGCCAGCAGCTCATTAGCTAGCCACGAGCAGTACTTC. It yields the protein CASSSLASHEQYF. Combining the CDR3 with reference TRBV7-9 and TRBJ2-7 gives the whole variable domain DTGVSQNPRHKITKRGQNVTFRCDPISEHNRLYWYRQTLGQGPEFLTYFQNEAQLEKSRLLSDRFSAERPKGSFSTLEIQRTEQGDSAMYLCASSSLASHEQYFGPGTRLTVT.

V gene TRBV7-9 combines with J gene TRBJ1-1; 9 positions match TRBD1. The trim removed 5 bases at V and 7 bases at J, leaving 14 bases unmatched. Germline CDR1 and CDR2: SEHNR and FQNEAQ (reference sequence). The CDR3 covers 16 residues. CDR3 DNA sequence: TGTGCCAGCAGCCCTTCCGGGACAGGGTTTGTATATGAAGCTTTCTTT. Its protein is CASSPSGTGFVYEAFF.

V is TRBV30 and J is TRBJ2-5; perhaps TRBD2 as D (5 bases). The germline V gene has CDR1 GTSNPN and CDR2 SVGIG (reference sequence). CDR3 length: 16 residues. V was shortened by 0 bases and J by 4 bases, with 18 bases between the two germline ends. DNA for the CDR3: TGTGCCTGGAGTGTACTTCGGGTCAACGGGGTAGAGACCCAGTACTTC. The encoded protein is CAWSVLRVNGVETQYF.

V gene TRBV15 combines with J gene TRBJ2-7, with D possibly matching TRBD2 (6 bases). V lost 0 bases, J lost 0 bases, and 18 bases lay in between. Germline-derived CDR1 and CDR2 are LNHNV and YYDKDF (reference sequence). There are 18 residues in the CDR3. CDR3 sequence (DNA): TGTGCCACCAGCAGAGATACTACGAGGCTAGCGTACTCCTACGAGCAGTACTTC. It translates to CATSRDTTRLAYSYEQYF.

The CDR3 loop is CAWSSLYLTDTQYF. The CDR3 coding sequence is TGTGCCTGGAGCTCGCTCTACCTCACAGATACGCAGTATTTT. V usage is TRBV30 and J usage is TRBJ2-3; no clear D gene. The CDR3 is 14 amino acids. CDR1 and CDR2 (germline): GTSNPN, SVGIG (reference sequence). Trimming shortened V by 3 bases and J by 2 bases, and 12 bases separated the two germline ends.

The chain uses TRBV2 and TRBJ1-1; 8 nucleotides align to TRBD1. The length of the CDR3 is 15 residues. The V gene end was trimmed by 6 bases and the J gene end by 2 bases; junction bases not matched to a gene: 8. Per germline, CDR1 SNHLY and CDR2 FYNNEI. CDR3 in amino acids: CASRGGQGLNTEAFF. The CDR3, as DNA: TGTGCCAGCAGAGGAGGACAGGGCTTAAACACTGAAGCTTTCTTT.